The 21 T cell receptor beta chains presented below share a single source sample, sequenced in a study of technical replicates of blood from a few donors. Method: immunoSEQ multiplex PCR; TCRdb's copy keeps in-frame clones and lacks some. The sample has 13,000 to 15,000 clones; roughly 84% are singletons. Sequencing was carried out using PBMCs. These receptors came from a human donor in good health.

CDR3 residues: CASSSDRGMNTEAFF. The CDR3 nucleotides read TGCGCCAGCAGCTCGGACAGGGGAATGAACACTGAAGCTTTCTTT. The chain is built from TRBV5-1 and TRBJ1-1, with TRBD1 identical over 9 bases. The germline CDR1 and CDR2 sequences are SGHRS and YFSETQ. CDR3 size: 15 residues. V lost 3 bases to trimming and J lost 0 bases; unmatched junction nucleotides: 3.

The V gene is TRBV6-1, the J gene TRBJ2-1, with D unresolved. Germline V lookup: CDR1 MNHNS, CDR2 SASEGT. The CDR3 has 15 residues. The V and J ends lost 1 base and 0 bases respectively, with 7 bases between them. CDR3 residues: CASSEDVSSYNEQFF. The CDR3 DNA sequence: TGTGCCAGCAGTGAAGATGTGAGCTCCTACAATGAGCAGTTCTTC.

This chain links TRBV7-8 with TRBJ2-5; 9 nucleotides agree with TRBD1. The CDR3 is 14 amino acids. Looked up from germline, CDR1 is SGHVS and CDR2 is FQNEAQ. V shed 4 bases, J shed 5 bases, and the junction held 5 bases outside the gene matches. The CDR3 reads CASSSGQGLETQYF. In DNA form, the CDR3 reads TGTGCCAGCAGCTCGGGACAGGGTTTGGAGACCCAGTACTTC.

The J gene is TRBJ1-1, the V gene TRBV18; TRBD1 might be the D (5 bases). The CDR3 contains 13 residues. Germline lookup yields CDR1 KGHSH and CDR2 LQKENI. Trimming removed 6 bases from V and 1 base from J, with 9 bases in between. DNA of the CDR3: TGTGCCAGCTCCCCCGGGGGGAACACTGAAGCTTTCTTT. It specifies CASSPGGNTEAFF.

The V gene is TRBV2, the J gene TRBJ2-1; 14 bases are a match to TRBD2. V was clipped by 6 bases and J by 11 bases; unmatched bases: 12. Per germline, CDR1 SNHLY and CDR2 FYNNEI. The CDR3 totals 16 residues. The DNA of the CDR3 is TGTGCCAGCAGAGACGGGACTAGCGGGAGACCCACTAAGCAGTTCTTC. This sequence encodes CASRDGTSGRPTKQFF.

The V call is TRBV7-9, the J call TRBJ2-1, with 9 bases fitting TRBD2. The germline V gene has CDR1 SEHNR and CDR2 FQNEAQ (reference sequence). Unmatched junction bases numbered 5, after V lost 2 bases and J lost 6 bases. The CDR3 spans 15 residues. The CDR3 sequence: CASSLTAGGPNEQFF. DNA for the CDR3: TGTGCCAGCAGCTTAACGGCGGGAGGGCCCAATGAGCAGTTCTTC.

The chain recombines TRBV10-1 with TRBJ2-3, with 8 bases matching TRBD2. Germline loops: CDR1 WNHNN, CDR2 SYGVQD (reference sequence). This CDR3 spans 15 amino acids. The V gene end was trimmed by 4 bases and the J gene end by 2 bases; junction bases not matched to a gene: 5. This chain's CDR3 is CASSVGGLDTDTQYF. CDR3 nucleotides: TGCGCCAGCAGTGTTGGGGGACTAGACACAGATACGCAGTATTTT.

The chain joins TRBV25-1 to TRBJ2-7; 8 nucleotides line up with TRBD1. J gave up 12 bases and V 2 bases, and 12 bases lay outside the gene matches. CDR3 length: 14 residues. Germline CDR1 and CDR2: MGHDK and SYGVNS. The CDR3 spells CASSEGGGQGPWYF. The CDR3 nucleotides are TGTGCCAGCAGTGAAGGTGGTGGACAGGGTCCCTGGTACTTC.

Only one count was recorded for this clone. V and J are TRBV18 and TRBJ2-5; a weak D match, TRBD2 (6 bases). The V and J ends lost 0 bases and 5 bases respectively, with 13 bases between them. The CDR3 runs 15 residues. CDR1 and CDR2 (germline): KGHSH, LQKENI. CDR3 DNA sequence: TGTGCCAGCTCACCACCCCGGGCGGCGGGGGAGACCCAGTACTTC. Translation gives CASSPPRAAGETQYF.

The rearrangement links TRBV2 to TRBJ1-5; 7 bases align to TRBD1. V dropped 3 bases and J dropped 4; count of bases not matched to a gene: 6. The CDR3 covers 15 residues. Germline lookup yields CDR1 SNHLY and CDR2 FYNNEI. This chain's CDR3 is CASSEEGQDNQPQHF. The CDR3 DNA is TGTGCCAGCAGTGAGGAAGGACAGGATAATCAGCCCCAGCATTTT.

This clone came up a few times. The chain links TRBV10-1 to TRBJ2-1; 14 bases agree with TRBD2. Germline V gene lookup returns CDR1 WNHNN and CDR2 SYGVQD (reference sequence). The CDR3 is 15 amino acids. With 6 bases clipped from V and 7 bases from J, the junction kept 5 bases outside the gene matches. The CDR3 DNA is TGCGCCAGCAGATCCGGGACTAGCGGGAGTAATGAGCAGTTCTTC. Residues: CASRSGTSGSNEQFF.

The chain is built from TRBV25-1 and TRBJ2-1, with 14 bases that match TRBD2. The trim removed 1 base at V and 7 bases at J, leaving 3 bases unmatched. CDR3 length: 16 amino acids. CDR1 and CDR2 from the germline V gene are MGHDK and SYGVNS. This CDR3 is CASSELGTSGSNEQFF. Written as DNA, the CDR3 is TGTGCCAGCAGTGAATTGGGGACTAGCGGGAGTAATGAGCAGTTCTTC.

The rearrangement joins TRBV30 to TRBJ1-2, with TRBD1 as a possible D gene (6 bases). Deletions cut 3 bases from V and 3 bases from J, with 11 bases between. Germline values: CDR1 GTSNPN, CDR2 SVGIG (reference sequence). The CDR3 consists of 13 residues. The chain's CDR3 is CAWSEDRYYGYTF. In nucleotides, the CDR3 is TGTGCCTGGAGCGAGGACAGATACTATGGCTACACCTTC. The full variable domain, rest sourced from reference TRBV30 and TRBJ1-2, is SQTIHQWPATLVQPVGSPLSLECTVEGTSNPNLYWYRQAAGRGLQLLFYSVGIGQISSEVPQNLSASRPQDRQFILSSKKLLLSDSGFYLCAWSEDRYYGYTFGSGTRLTVV.

V and J are TRBV6-1 and TRBJ2-7; 11 bases are shared with TRBD1. Germline V lookup: CDR1 MNHNS, CDR2 SASEGT. This CDR3 spans 13 amino acids. V shed 6 bases and J 3 bases; nucleotides not matched to a gene: 1. This chain's CDR3 is CASRGTGGYEQYF. CDR3 coding DNA: TGTGCCAGCAGGGGGACAGGGGGCTACGAGCAGTACTTC.

This clone was counted once. The chain carries TRBV6-1 and TRBJ2-7; tentatively, D is TRBD2 (5 bases). Trimming left V 1 base short and J 3 bases short, with 13 bases between. The germline V gene has CDR1 MNHNS and CDR2 SASEGT. The CDR3 is made up of 15 amino acids. DNA for the CDR3: TGTGCCAGCAGTGAAGGAGTGGACTTTTACTACGAGCAGTACTTC. Its translation is CASSEGVDFYYEQYF.

This chain links TRBV10-3 with TRBJ2-1; possibly TRBD1 for D (5 bases). The CDR3 has 15 amino acids. Between the trimmed V and J ends, which lost 7 bases and 3 bases, there was a span of 16 bases. The germline V gene has CDR1 ENHRY and CDR2 SYGVKD. The CDR3 reads CAIKDHQGGYNEQFF. The CDR3 DNA sequence: TGTGCCATCAAAGACCACCAGGGTGGCTACAATGAGCAGTTCTTC.

This chain connects TRBV19 to TRBJ2-2; D is unresolved. With 3 bases removed from V and 2 bases from J, the gap between germline ends came to 16 bases. The germline V gene encodes CDR1 LNHDA and CDR2 SQIVND (reference sequence). The CDR3 loop spans 17 amino acids. CDR3 sequence: CASSIGWSASNTGELFF. The CDR3 DNA sequence: TGTGCCAGTAGTATTGGGTGGTCAGCGAGTAACACCGGGGAGCTGTTTTTT.

V and J are TRBV4-1 and TRBJ2-1; 7 bases line up with TRBD1. CDR3 length: 15 amino acids. Per germline, CDR1 MGHRA and CDR2 YSYEKL. Unmatched junction bases numbered 5, after V lost 2 bases and J lost 4 bases. The CDR3 here is CASSQPRQGYNEQFF. For the CDR3, the DNA is TGCGCCAGCAGCCAACCGAGACAGGGTTACAATGAGCAGTTCTTC.

This chain connects TRBV30 to TRBJ1-2, with no clear D. This CDR3 is 12 amino acids long. Germline CDR1 is GTSNPN and CDR2 is SVGIG (reference sequence). V shed 7 bases and J shed 4 bases, with 13 bases lying between them. The CDR3 region is CAFPHRGYGYTF. As DNA, the CDR3 is TGTGCCTTTCCCCACCGGGGCTATGGCTACACCTTC.

This sequence joins TRBV5-1 and TRBJ2-4, with 8 bases that match TRBD2. This CDR3 spans 13 amino acids. J lost 8 bases, V lost 2 bases, and 3 bases had no gene match. The germline V gene has CDR1 SGHRS and CDR2 YFSETQ. CDR3 coding DNA: TGCGCCAGCAGCTTACGAGCGGGAGACATTCAGTACTTC. The encoded protein is CASSLRAGDIQYF. The full variable domain, with the rest looked up from reference TRBV5-1 and TRBJ2-4, is KAGVTQTPRYLIKTRGQQVTLSCSPISGHRSVSWYQQTPGQGLQFLFEYFSETQRNKGNFPGRFSGRQFSNSRSEMNVSTLELGDSALYLCASSLRAGDIQYFGAGTRLSVL.

This clone was found once. V and J are TRBV10-2 and TRBJ1-5, with TRBD1 as a possible D gene (5 bases). The CDR3 runs to 13 residues. Per germline, CDR1 WSHSY and CDR2 SAAADI. V was trimmed by 4 bases and J by 4 bases, leaving 8 bases between them. The DNA for the CDR3 is TGCGCCAGCAGTGGGGACTTGAATCAGCCCCAGCATTTT. Protein sequence: CASSGDLNQPQHF.